The 30 T cell receptor beta chains reported below all come from one sample, sequenced in a study of T cells after yellow fever vaccination. TCRdb re-called the 5' RACE reads through MiXCR, storing one row per CDR3 protein. Counted here are 250,000 to 350,000 distinct CDR3 sequences, 7.5% to 9.5% occurring once; the ten biggest clones make up 3% to 4%. Sequences were derived from CD4+ T cells sorted from PBMCs, sampled 5 days after the yellow fever booster vaccination. The source of these receptors is a man between 18 and 35 years old who received the YFV17D yellow fever vaccine.

The chain recombines TRBV20-1 with TRBJ2-7; D not certain. This CDR3 contains 13 residues. V dropped 5 bases and J dropped 5 bases, with 16 bases sitting between them. CDR1 is DFQATT and CDR2 is SNEGSKA in the germline V gene (reference sequence). CDR3 DNA sequence: TGCAGTGCTTACCCGCGATGGGGTCACGAGCAGTACTTC. The encoded protein is CSAYPRWGHEQYF.

This clonotype turned up a few times. The V and J genes are TRBV6-2 or TRBV6-3 and TRBJ2-3, with 7 nucleotides matching TRBD2. V gave up 5 bases and J gave up 4 bases; unmatched junction bases: 15. This CDR3 comprises 17 residues. Germline CDR1 MNHEY, CDR2 SVGEGT. CDR3 nucleotides: TGTGCCAGCAGTCAATGGACCCGAGCGGGGCTAGCAGATACGCAGTATTTT. It encodes CASSQWTRAGLADTQYF.

The J gene is TRBJ1-1, the V gene TRBV5-5; D gene ambiguous. With 1 base removed from V and 5 bases from J, the gap between germline ends came to 9 bases. Germline V gene lookup returns CDR1 SGHKS and CDR2 YYEKEE (reference sequence). This CDR3 spans 13 amino acids. CDR3 nucleotide sequence: TGTGCCAGCAGCTTGTGGGTGGAAACTGAAGCTTTCTTT. Translation gives CASSLWVETEAFF.

The table lists this clonotype with a few counts. The chain combines TRBV25-1 with TRBJ2-3; 7 positions agree with TRBD1. This CDR3 contains 15 residues. Trimming at V came to 3 bases and at J to 2 bases, leaving 5 bases not matched to a gene. Germline V gene sequence: CDR1 MGHDK, CDR2 SYGVNS. The CDR3 nucleotides read TGTGCCAGCAGTGAGCCGGGACAGCACACAGATACGCAGTATTTT. It is translated as CASSEPGQHTDTQYF.

The table lists this clonotype with a few counts. The rearrangement uses TRBV6-5 and TRBJ2-5, with 14 bases that match TRBD2. CDR1 and CDR2 from the germline V gene are MNHEY and SVGAGI. This CDR3 has 18 amino acids. V dropped 6 bases and J dropped 2; count of bases not matched to a gene: 11. The CDR3 sequence: CASRKPGLAGVTQETQYF. DNA of the CDR3: TGTGCCAGCAGGAAACCGGGACTAGCGGGGGTCACGCAAGAGACCCAGTACTTC.

This clonotype occurred many times. This chain joins TRBV5-6 and TRBJ2-3; no definite D call. Trimming shortened V by 1 base and J by 2 bases, and 14 bases separated the two germline ends. CDR1 and CDR2 (germline): SGHDT, YYEEEE. The CDR3 totals 16 residues. In nucleotides, the CDR3 is TGTGCCAGCAGCTTGTGGGGAAGGTTTAACACAGATACGCAGTATTTT. This translates into CASSLWGRFNTDTQYF.

The chain recombines TRBV10-3 with TRBJ2-5; D might be TRBD2 (5 bases). This CDR3 comprises 16 residues. V lost 4 bases, J lost 4 bases, and 19 bases lay in between. Germline lookup yields CDR1 ENHRY and CDR2 SYGVKD. The CDR3 nucleotides read TGTGCCATCAGTGCCCAGATGACCCTGGGGAGAGAGACCCAGTACTTC. Its translation is CAISAQMTLGRETQYF.

In its sample, this clonotype was seen a few times. V and J are TRBV5-1 and TRBJ2-1; TRBD1 agrees at 8 bases. The CDR3 runs 15 residues. With V trimmed by 4 bases and J by 8 bases, 11 bases remained unmatched. Germline V lookup: CDR1 SGHRS, CDR2 YFSETQ. The CDR3 protein is CASSRTGWMEDEQFF. The CDR3 DNA reads as TGCGCCAGCAGCCGGACAGGGTGGATGGAGGATGAGCAGTTCTTC.

In this sample, this clonotype turned up a few times. V and J are TRBV6-5 and TRBJ1-2; no clear D gene. V gave up 2 bases and J gave up 8 bases, with 12 bases separating them. The CDR3 contains 13 residues. CDR1 is MNHEY and CDR2 is SVGAGI in the germline V gene. CDR3 DNA sequence: TGTGCCAGCAGTTACGGCACGGACTTAGGCTACACCTTC. This translates into CASSYGTDLGYTF.

This clonotype showed up just a few times. The CDR3 is CASSPLSGSYEQYF. The CDR3 DNA follows: TGTGCCAGCAGCCCCCTGTCGGGGTCCTACGAGCAGTACTTC. The gene calls are TRBV11-2 and TRBJ2-7, with a possible D match to TRBD2 (5 bases). V lost 5 bases and J lost 1, with 12 bases in between. The CDR3 has 14 residues. Per germline, CDR1 SGHAT and CDR2 FQNNGV.

This clonotype showed up many times. J is TRBJ2-3 and V is TRBV12-3 or TRBV12-4, with 14 bases matching TRBD2. This CDR3 has 16 residues. V dropped 6 bases and J dropped 4; count of bases not matched to a gene: 6. CDR3 protein: CASRRPGLAGADTQYF. The CDR3, as DNA: TGTGCCAGCAGGAGACCGGGACTAGCGGGGGCAGATACGCAGTATTTT.

This CDR3 is CAWSVGGSPADTQYF. As DNA, the CDR3 is TGTGCCTGGAGTGTTGGTGGGAGTCCGGCAGATACGCAGTATTTT. This chain joins TRBV30 and TRBJ2-3; D may be TRBD2 (5 bases). Trimming removed 0 bases from V and 4 bases from J, with 14 bases in between. This CDR3 is 15 amino acids long. Looked up from germline, CDR1 is GTSNPN and CDR2 is SVGIG (reference sequence).

The chain recombines TRBV4-2 with TRBJ2-3; 7 bases are shared with TRBD2. This CDR3 contains 15 residues. V was pared by 1 base and J by 3 bases, with 4 bases of the junction left unmatched. In germline, CDR1 is LGHNA, CDR2 YNFKEQ. DNA for the CDR3: TGTGCCAGCAGCCAAGTCCGGGGGGAAACAGATACGCAGTATTTT. Residues: CASSQVRGETDTQYF.

This clonotype was observed a few times. The chain links TRBV20-1 to TRBJ2-7; maybe TRBD1 (6 bases). V was cut by 0 bases and J by 1 base, with 10 bases left in between. The germline CDR1 and CDR2 sequences are DFQATT and SNEGSKA (reference sequence). The CDR3 runs 14 residues. CDR3 sequence (DNA): TGCAGTGCTAGAGATGGGACACTGTCCTACGAGCAGTACGTC. It codes for CSARDGTLSYEQYV.

This chain links TRBV20-1 with TRBJ1-3; 9 nucleotides agree with TRBD1. This CDR3 is 14 amino acids long. The germline CDR1 and CDR2 sequences are DFQATT and SNEGSKA (reference sequence). V gave up 1 base and J gave up 4 bases; unmatched junction bases: 2. The CDR3 bases are TGCAGTGCTAGAGGGGACAGGGCCGGAAACACCATATATTTT. It translates to CSARGDRAGNTIYF.

This clonotype came up a few times. J is TRBJ1-1 and V is TRBV5-1, with TRBD1 matching over 8 bases. Germline lookup yields CDR1 SGHRS and CDR2 YFSETQ. Trimming at V came to 0 bases and at J to 7 bases, leaving 5 bases not matched to a gene. This CDR3 contains 14 residues. CDR3 amino acids: CASSLGSTGVEAFF. As DNA, the CDR3 is TGCGCCAGCAGCTTGGGGTCGACAGGGGTTGAAGCTTTCTTT.

The genes are TRBV7-2 and TRBJ2-7, with D possibly matching TRBD1 (5 bases). Germline values: CDR1 SGHTA, CDR2 FQGNSA. Trimming removed 2 bases at V and 6 bases at J, with 11 bases between. CDR3 length equals 13 residues. CDR3 region: CASSLSGLGEQYV. CDR3 DNA sequence: TGTGCCAGCAGCTTATCAGGGCTCGGCGAGCAGTACGTC.

This clonotype was observed at least ten times. The genes are TRBV7-3 and TRBJ2-4; 7 nucleotides agree with TRBD2. The length of the CDR3 is 13 residues. With 2 bases clipped from V and 8 bases from J, the junction kept 3 bases outside the gene matches. The V gene's germline CDR1 is SGHTA and CDR2 FQGTGA. Written as DNA, the CDR3 is TGTGCCAGCAGCTTAGGCGGGGGAGACATTCAGTACTTC. Its protein is CASSLGGGDIQYF. The variable domain in full, completed from reference TRBV7-3 and TRBJ2-4, reads GAGVSQTPSNKVTEKGKYVELRCDPISGHTALYWYRQSLGQGPEFLIYFQGTGAADDSGLPNDRFFAVRPEGSVSTLKIQRTERGDSAVYLCASSLGGGDIQYFGAGTRLSVL.

In this sample, this clonotype turned up many times. The chain combines TRBV27 with TRBJ1-1; no definite D call. The V gene's germline CDR1 is MNHEY and CDR2 SMNVEV (reference sequence). V was cut by 2 bases and J by 5 bases, with 12 bases left in between. This CDR3 has 14 residues. CDR3 in DNA: TGTGCCAGCAGTTTAGAAGCCCGCGGGACTGAAGCTTTCTTT. Amino acid sequence: CASSLEARGTEAFF.

This chain connects TRBV2 to TRBJ2-2; D remains ambiguous. CDR1 SNHLY and CDR2 FYNNEI come from the germline V gene. The CDR3 has 11 amino acids. Trimming cost V 6 bases and J 7 bases, with 6 bases left between them. Here the CDR3 reads CASRGDGELFF. CDR3 DNA sequence: TGTGCCAGCAGAGGAGACGGGGAGCTGTTTTTT.

This clonotype has ten or more counts. The V call is TRBV6-2 or TRBV6-3, the J call TRBJ2-1; D remains ambiguous. Trimming removed 2 bases from V and 3 bases from J, with 14 bases in between. CDR1 MNHEY and CDR2 SVGEGT come from the germline V gene. This CDR3 has 16 residues. CDR3 coding DNA: TGTGCCAGCAGTTACCTTTCGGCCCGCTACTACAATGAGCAGTTCTTC. This codes for CASSYLSARYYNEQFF.

CDR3 sequence reads: CSATGGYGYTF. In DNA, the CDR3 is TGCAGTGCTACAGGGGGCTATGGCTACACCTTC. J is TRBJ1-2 and V is TRBV20-1, with 7 nucleotides matching TRBD1. CDR1 is DFQATT, CDR2 SNEGSKA, per germline (reference sequence). The junction had 0 bases not matched to a gene; V was cut back by 4 bases and J by 4 bases. The CDR3 runs 11 residues.

Ten or more counts support this clonotype. The chain employs TRBV12-3 or TRBV12-4 and TRBJ1-5; the match to TRBD1 covers 11 bases. The CDR3 covers 16 residues. With V trimmed by 2 bases and J by 6 bases, 6 bases remained unmatched. Here the CDR3 reads CASSLPDRGLGQPQHF. CDR3 nucleotides: TGTGCCAGCAGTTTACCGGACAGGGGGCTTGGTCAGCCCCAGCATTTT.

This clonotype was counted only a few times. The gene calls are TRBV5-5 and TRBJ2-3, with D possibly TRBD2 on 5 matching bases. The V and J ends lost 1 base and 1 base respectively, with 10 bases between them. This CDR3 is built from 15 residues. Germline V gene data show CDR1 as SGHKS and CDR2 as YYEKEE (reference sequence). The CDR3 region has the DNA TGTGCCAGCAGCTTGAGAAACGGGGGCACAGATACGCAGTATTTT. It yields the protein CASSLRNGGTDTQYF.

This clonotype was detected a few times. The chain carries TRBV24-1 and TRBJ2-5; 16 bases line up with TRBD2. Unmatched junction bases numbered 6, after V lost 4 bases and J lost 5 bases. CDR1 is KGHDR and CDR2 is SFDVKD in the germline V gene. CDR3 length equals 17 residues. DNA of the CDR3: TGTGCCACCAGTGACCTGGGACTAGCGGGGGGGATGGAGACCCAGTACTTC. Residues: CATSDLGLAGGMETQYF.

This clonotype was found many times. The chain is built from TRBV29-1 and TRBJ2-7; 8 bases match TRBD1. With V trimmed by 4 bases and J by 0 bases, 5 bases remained unmatched. The CDR3 totals 14 residues. Per germline, CDR1 SQVTM and CDR2 ANQGSEA. The CDR3 coding sequence is TGCAGCGTTGGTGGACAGGGAATCTCCTACGAGCAGTACTTC. This translates into CSVGGQGISYEQYF.

This clonotype was recorded at least ten times. The chain employs TRBV5-1 and TRBJ2-1; D gene unclear. From germline, CDR1 is SGHRS and CDR2 YFSETQ. This CDR3 spans 11 amino acids. Trimming stripped 4 bases from V and 6 bases from J, with 5 bases between. CDR3 amino acids: CASSILNEQFF. The CDR3 region has the DNA TGCGCCAGCAGCATCCTCAATGAGCAGTTCTTC. The full variable domain, in which reference TRBV5-1 and TRBJ2-1 provide the parts outside the CDR3, is KAGVTQTPRYLIKTRGQQVTLSCSPISGHRSVSWYQQTPGQGLQFLFEYFSETQRNKGNFPGRFSGRQFSNSRSEMNVSTLELGDSALYLCASSILNEQFFGPGTRLTVL.

This clonotype has just a few counts. This chain uses TRBV20-1 with TRBJ2-7; D unresolved. CDR1 is DFQATT and CDR2 is SNEGSKA in the germline V gene (reference sequence). The CDR3 covers 12 residues. Trimming pared 1 base from V and 6 bases from J, leaving 10 bases between. The CDR3 region has the DNA TGCAGTGCTAGAGGGTATCCGTCCGAGCAGTACGTC. It encodes CSARGYPSEQYV.

The rearrangement joins TRBV14 to TRBJ1-2; possibly TRBD1 for D (6 bases). The CDR3 is made up of 16 amino acids. Germline values: CDR1 SGHDN, CDR2 FVKESK. V shed 4 bases and J shed 5 bases, with 20 bases lying between them. CDR3 DNA sequence: TGTGCCAGCAGCCTCTCATACCGGGGGGCAGCTTATGGCTACACCTTC. This encodes CASSLSYRGAAYGYTF.

This clonotype showed up just a few times. This chain links TRBV5-1 with TRBJ2-3, with a weak D call TRBD1 (6 bases). CDR1 is SGHRS, CDR2 YFSETQ, per germline. The CDR3 is 14 amino acids. V lost 3 bases and J 5 bases, leaving 13 bases between the germline ends. CDR3 amino acids: CASSSWVRGDTQYF. The CDR3 DNA is TGCGCCAGCAGCTCCTGGGTCAGGGGAGATACGCAGTATTTT.